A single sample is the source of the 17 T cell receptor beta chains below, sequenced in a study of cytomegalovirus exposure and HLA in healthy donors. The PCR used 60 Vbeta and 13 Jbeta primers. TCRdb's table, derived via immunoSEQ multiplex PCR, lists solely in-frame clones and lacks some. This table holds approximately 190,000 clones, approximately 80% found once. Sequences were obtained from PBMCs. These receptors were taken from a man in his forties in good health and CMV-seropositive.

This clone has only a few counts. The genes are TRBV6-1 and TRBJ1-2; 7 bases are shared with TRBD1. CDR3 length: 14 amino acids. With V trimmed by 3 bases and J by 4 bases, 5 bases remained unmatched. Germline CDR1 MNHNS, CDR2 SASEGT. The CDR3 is CASSEPGQTYGYTF. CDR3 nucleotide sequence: TGTGCCAGCAGTGAGCCGGGACAGACCTATGGCTACACCTTC.

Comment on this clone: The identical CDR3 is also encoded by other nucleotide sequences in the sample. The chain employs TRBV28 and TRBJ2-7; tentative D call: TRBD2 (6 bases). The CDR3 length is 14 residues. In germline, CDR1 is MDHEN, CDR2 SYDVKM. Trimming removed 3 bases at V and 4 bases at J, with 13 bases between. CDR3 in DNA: TGTGCCAGCAGTTTGCGGCGGGACCTATACGAGCAGTACTTC. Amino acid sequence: CASSLRRDLYEQYF. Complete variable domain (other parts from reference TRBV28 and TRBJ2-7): DVKVTQSSRYLVKRTGEKVFLECVQDMDHENMFWYRQDPGLGLRLIYFSYDVKMKEKGDIPEGYSVSREKKERFSLILESASTNQTSMYLCASSLRRDLYEQYFGPGTRLTVT.

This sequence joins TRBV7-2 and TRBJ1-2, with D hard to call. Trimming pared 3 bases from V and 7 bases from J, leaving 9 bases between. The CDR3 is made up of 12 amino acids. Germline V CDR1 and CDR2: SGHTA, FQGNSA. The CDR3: CASSFSAGGYTF. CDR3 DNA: TGTGCCAGCAGCTTCTCCGCGGGTGGCTACACCTTC.

CDR3 sequence reads: CASSWPGAYEQYF. The CDR3 region has the DNA TGTGCCAGTAGCTGGCCCGGGGCCTACGAGCAGTACTTC. The chain combines TRBV19 with TRBJ2-7, with a possible D match to TRBD2 (5 bases). Germline-derived CDR1 and CDR2 are LNHDA and SQIVND (reference sequence). This CDR3 spans 13 amino acids. Trimming cost V 6 bases and J 2 bases, with 11 bases left between them. The full variable domain, rest sourced from reference TRBV19 and TRBJ2-7, is DGGITQSPKYLFRKEGQNVTLSCEQNLNHDAMYWYRQDPGQGLRLIYYSQIVNDFQKGDIAEGYSVSREKKESFPLTVTSAQKNPTAFYLCASSWPGAYEQYFGPGTRLTVT.

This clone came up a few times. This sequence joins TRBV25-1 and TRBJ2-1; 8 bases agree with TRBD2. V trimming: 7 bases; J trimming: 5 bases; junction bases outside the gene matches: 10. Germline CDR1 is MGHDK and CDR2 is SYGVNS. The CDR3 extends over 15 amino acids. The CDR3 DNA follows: TGTGCCAGCACCGTAGCGGGATCTACTGACAATGAGCAGTTCTTC. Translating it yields CASTVAGSTDNEQFF.

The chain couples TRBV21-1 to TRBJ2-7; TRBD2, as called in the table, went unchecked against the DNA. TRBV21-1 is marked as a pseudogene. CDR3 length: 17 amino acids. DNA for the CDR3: TGTGCCAGCAGCAATTTTTGGACTAGCGGTTCCTCCTACGAGCAGTACTTC. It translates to CASSNFWTSGSSYEQYF.

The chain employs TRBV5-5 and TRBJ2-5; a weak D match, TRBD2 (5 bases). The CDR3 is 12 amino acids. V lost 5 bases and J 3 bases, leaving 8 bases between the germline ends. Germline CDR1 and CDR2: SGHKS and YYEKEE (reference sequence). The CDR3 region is CASREGKETQYF. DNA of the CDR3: TGTGCCAGCAGAGAGGGAAAAGAGACCCAGTACTTC.

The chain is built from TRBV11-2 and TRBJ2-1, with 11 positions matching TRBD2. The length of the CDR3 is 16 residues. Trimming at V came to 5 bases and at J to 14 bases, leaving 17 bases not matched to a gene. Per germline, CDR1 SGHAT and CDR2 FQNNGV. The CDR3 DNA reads TGTGCCAGCAGCGAAGCGGATTTAGGACTAGCGGGTCACAAGTTCTTC. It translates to CASSEADLGLAGHKFF.

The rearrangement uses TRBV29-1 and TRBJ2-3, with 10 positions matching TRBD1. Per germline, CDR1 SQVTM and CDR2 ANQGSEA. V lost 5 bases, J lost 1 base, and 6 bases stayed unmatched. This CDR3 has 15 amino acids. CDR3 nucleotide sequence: TGCAGCGTTACCGGGACAGGGGTGGGCACAGATACGCAGTATTTT. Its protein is CSVTGTGVGTDTQYF.

In DNA form, the CDR3 reads TGTGCCAGCAGCTTAGACGGTTCGAACACTGAAGCTTTCTTT. Residues: CASSLDGSNTEAFF. The chain carries TRBV11-3 and TRBJ1-1, with no clear D. The CDR3 loop spans 14 amino acids. Per germline, CDR1 SGHNT and CDR2 YENEEA. The V end lost 0 bases, the J end lost 1 base, and 6 bases lay between the germline ends.

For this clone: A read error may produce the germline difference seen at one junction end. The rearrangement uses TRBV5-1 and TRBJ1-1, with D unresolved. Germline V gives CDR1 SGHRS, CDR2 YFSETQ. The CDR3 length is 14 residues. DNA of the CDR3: TGCGTCAGCAGCTTGGAAGCGGGGAACACTGAAGCTTTCTTT. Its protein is CVSSLEAGNTEAFF.

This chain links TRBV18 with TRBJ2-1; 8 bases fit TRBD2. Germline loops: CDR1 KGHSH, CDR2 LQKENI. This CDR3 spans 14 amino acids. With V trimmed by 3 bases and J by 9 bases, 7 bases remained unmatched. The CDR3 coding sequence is TGTGCCAGCTCACCCGAGCGGGAGCAGAGTGAGCAGTTCTTC. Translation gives CASSPEREQSEQFF. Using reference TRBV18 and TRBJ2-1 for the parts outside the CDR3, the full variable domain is NAGVMQNPRHLVRRRGQEARLRCSPMKGHSHVYWYRQLPEEGLKFMVYLQKENIIDESGMPKERFSAEFPKEGPSILRIQQVVRGDSAAYFCASSPEREQSEQFFGPGTRLTVL.

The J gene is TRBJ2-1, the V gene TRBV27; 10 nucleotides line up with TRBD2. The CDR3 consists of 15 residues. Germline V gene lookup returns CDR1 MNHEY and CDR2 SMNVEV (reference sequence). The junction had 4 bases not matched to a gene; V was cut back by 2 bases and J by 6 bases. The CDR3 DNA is TGTGCCAGCAGTTTACTAGCGGGAGCAGGCAATGAGCAGTTCTTC. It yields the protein CASSLLAGAGNEQFF.

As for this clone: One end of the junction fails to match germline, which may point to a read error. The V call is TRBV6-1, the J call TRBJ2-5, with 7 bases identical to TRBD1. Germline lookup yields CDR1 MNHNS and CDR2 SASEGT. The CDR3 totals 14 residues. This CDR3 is CAISGRDRGETQYF. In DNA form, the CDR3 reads TGTGCCATCAGTGGTAGGGACAGAGGGGAGACCCAGTACTTC.

This CDR3 reads CASSPQGRDTGELFF. CDR3 nucleotide sequence: TGTGCCAGCAGCCCACAGGGGCGGGACACCGGGGAGCTGTTTTTT. This rearrangement joins TRBV7-9 to TRBJ2-2; 7 bases line up with TRBD1. The germline V gene encodes CDR1 SEHNR and CDR2 FQNEAQ (reference sequence). With V trimmed by 5 bases and J by 3 bases, 6 bases remained unmatched. This CDR3 spans 15 amino acids.

Here the CDR3 reads CASSLTSPTDTQYF. The CDR3 DNA sequence: TGTGCCAGCAGCTTGACTAGCCCCACAGATACGCAGTATTTT. V and J are TRBV5-4 and TRBJ2-3, with D maybe TRBD2 (6 bases). This CDR3 comprises 14 residues. Trimming took off 1 base at V and 2 bases at J, with 8 bases between the two ends. Looked up from germline, CDR1 is SGHNT and CDR2 is YYREEE (reference sequence).

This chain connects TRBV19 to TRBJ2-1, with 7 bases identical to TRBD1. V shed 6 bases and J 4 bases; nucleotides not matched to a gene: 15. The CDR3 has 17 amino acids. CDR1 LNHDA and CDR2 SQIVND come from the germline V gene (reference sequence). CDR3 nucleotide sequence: TGTGCCAGTAGCCAGCTCCATAAGGGGGCCCCTTACAATGAGCAGTTCTTC. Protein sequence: CASSQLHKGAPYNEQFF.